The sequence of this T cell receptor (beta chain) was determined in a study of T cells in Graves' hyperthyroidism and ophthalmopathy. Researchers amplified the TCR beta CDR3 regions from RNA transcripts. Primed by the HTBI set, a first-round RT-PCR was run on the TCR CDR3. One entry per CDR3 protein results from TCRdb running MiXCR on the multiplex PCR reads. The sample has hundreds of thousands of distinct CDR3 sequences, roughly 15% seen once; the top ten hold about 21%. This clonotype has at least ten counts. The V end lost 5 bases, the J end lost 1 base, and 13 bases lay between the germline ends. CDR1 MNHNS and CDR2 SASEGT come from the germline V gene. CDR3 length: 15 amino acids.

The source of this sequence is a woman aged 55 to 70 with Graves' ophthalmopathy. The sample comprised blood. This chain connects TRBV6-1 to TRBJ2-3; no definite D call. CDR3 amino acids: CASSPHPSGTDTQYF. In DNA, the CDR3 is TGTGCCAGCAGTCCCCACCCCAGCGGCACAGATACGCAGTATTTT.